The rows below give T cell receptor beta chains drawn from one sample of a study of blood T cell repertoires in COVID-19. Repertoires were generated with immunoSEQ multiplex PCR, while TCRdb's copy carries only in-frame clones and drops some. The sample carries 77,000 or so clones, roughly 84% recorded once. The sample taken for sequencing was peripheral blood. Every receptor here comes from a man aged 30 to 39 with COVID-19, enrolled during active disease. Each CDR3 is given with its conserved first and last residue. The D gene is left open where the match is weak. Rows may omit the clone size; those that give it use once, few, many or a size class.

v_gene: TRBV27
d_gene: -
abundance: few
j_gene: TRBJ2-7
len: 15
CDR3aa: CASSYQQGSSYEQYF
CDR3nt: TGTGCCAGCAGCTACCAACAGGGAAGCTCCTACGAGCAGTACTTC

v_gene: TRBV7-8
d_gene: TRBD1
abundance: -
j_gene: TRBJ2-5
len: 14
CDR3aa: CASSFTGAQETQYF
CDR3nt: TGTGCCAGCAGCTTTACAGGGGCCCAAGAGACCCAGTACTTC

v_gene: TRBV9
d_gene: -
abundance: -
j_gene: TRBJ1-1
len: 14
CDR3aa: CASSPWGGDTEAFF
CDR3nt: TGTGCCAGCAGCCCTTGGGGGGGAGACACTGAAGCTTTCTTT

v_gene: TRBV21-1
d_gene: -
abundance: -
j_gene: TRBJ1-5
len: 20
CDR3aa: CASSKDARGTVPGSNQPQHF
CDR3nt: TGTGCCAGCAGCAAAGATGCGCGAGGGACAGTGCCCGGGAGCAATCAGCCCCAGCATTTT

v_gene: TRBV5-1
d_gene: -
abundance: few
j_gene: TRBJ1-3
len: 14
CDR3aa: CASSTEGAGNTIYF
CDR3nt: TGCGCCAGCAGTACTGAGGGGGCTGGAAACACCATATATTTT

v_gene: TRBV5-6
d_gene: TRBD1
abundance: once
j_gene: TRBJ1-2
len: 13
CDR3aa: CASSLDRVPGYTF
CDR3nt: TGTGCCAGCAGCTTAGACAGGGTCCCCGGCTACACCTTC

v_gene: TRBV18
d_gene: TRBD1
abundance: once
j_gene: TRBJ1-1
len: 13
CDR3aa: CANRQGLDTEAFF
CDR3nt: TGTGCCAACAGACAGGGTCTTGACACTGAAGCTTTCTTT

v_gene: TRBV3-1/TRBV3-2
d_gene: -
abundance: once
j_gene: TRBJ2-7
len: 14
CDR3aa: CASSLGGSSYEQYF
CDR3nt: TGTGCCAGCAGCCTAGGAGGGAGTTCCTACGAGCAGTACTTC

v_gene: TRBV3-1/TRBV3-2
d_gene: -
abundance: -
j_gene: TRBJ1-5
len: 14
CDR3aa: CASSQMSGRQPQHF
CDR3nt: TGTGCCAGCAGCCAAATGTCAGGGCGGCAGCCCCAGCATTTT

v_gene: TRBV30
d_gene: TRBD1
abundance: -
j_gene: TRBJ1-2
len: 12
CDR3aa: CAWSSGGYGYTF
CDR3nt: TGTGCCTGGAGCTCAGGGGGCTACGGCTACACCTTC

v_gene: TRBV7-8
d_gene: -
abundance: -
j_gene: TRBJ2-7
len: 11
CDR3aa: CASSLHEGQYF
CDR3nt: TGTGCCAGCAGCTTACACGAGGGGCAGTACTTC

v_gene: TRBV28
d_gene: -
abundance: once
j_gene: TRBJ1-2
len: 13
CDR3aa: CASSLAGLYGYTF
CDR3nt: TGTGCCAGCAGTTTAGCGGGCTTATATGGCTACACCTTC

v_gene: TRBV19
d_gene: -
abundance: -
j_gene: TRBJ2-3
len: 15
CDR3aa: CASSTHRDPTDTQYF
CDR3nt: TGTGCCAGTAGTACTCACAGGGACCCCACAGATACGCAGTATTTT

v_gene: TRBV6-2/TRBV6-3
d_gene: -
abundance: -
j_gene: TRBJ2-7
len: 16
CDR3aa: CASSYDTAESSYEQYF
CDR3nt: TGTGCCAGCAGTTACGATACTGCTGAGAGCTCCTACGAGCAGTACTTC

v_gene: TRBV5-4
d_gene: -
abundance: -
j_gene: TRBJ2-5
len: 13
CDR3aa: CASSLEFKETQYF
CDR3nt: TGTGCCAGCAGCTTGGAATTTAAAGAGACCCAGTACTTC

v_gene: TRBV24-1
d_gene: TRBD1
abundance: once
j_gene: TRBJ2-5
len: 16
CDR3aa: CATSDAGTGVRETQYF
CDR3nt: TGTGCCACCAGTGACGCCGGGACAGGGGTTCGAGAGACCCAGTACTTC

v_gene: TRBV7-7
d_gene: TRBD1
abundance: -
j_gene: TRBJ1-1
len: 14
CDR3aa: CASSPGTASTEAFF
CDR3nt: TGTGCTAGCAGCCCCGGGACAGCAAGCACTGAAGCTTTCTTT

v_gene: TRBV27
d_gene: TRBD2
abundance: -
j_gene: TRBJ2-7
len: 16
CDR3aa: CASSLSRGTSGREQYF
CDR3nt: TGTGCCAGCAGTTTATCGAGGGGGACTAGCGGGAGGGAGCAGTACTTC

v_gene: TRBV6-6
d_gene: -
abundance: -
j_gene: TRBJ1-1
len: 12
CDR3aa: CASSYVAGEAFF
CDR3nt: TGTGCCAGCAGTTACGTTGCGGGGGAAGCTTTCTTT

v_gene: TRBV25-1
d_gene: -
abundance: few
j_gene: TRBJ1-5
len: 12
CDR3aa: CASGGSHQPQHF
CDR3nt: TGTGCCAGCGGCGGGAGTCATCAGCCCCAGCATTTT

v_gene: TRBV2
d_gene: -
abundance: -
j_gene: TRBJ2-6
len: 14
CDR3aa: CASSAGTGANVLTF
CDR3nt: TGTGCCAGCAGTGCGGGGACTGGGGCCAACGTCCTGACTTTT

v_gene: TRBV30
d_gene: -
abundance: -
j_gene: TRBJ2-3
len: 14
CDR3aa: CAWKRSATTDTQYF
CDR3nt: TGTGCCTGGAAGAGAAGCGCGACCACAGATACGCAGTATTTT

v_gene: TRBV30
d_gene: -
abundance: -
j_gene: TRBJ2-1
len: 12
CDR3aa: CAWSVGPNEQFF
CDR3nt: TGTGCCTGGAGTGTTGGGCCCAATGAGCAGTTCTTC

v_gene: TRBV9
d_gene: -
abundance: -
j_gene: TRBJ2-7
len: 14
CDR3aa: CASSVEAGAGEQYF
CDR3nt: TGTGCCAGCAGCGTCGAAGCAGGGGCGGGCGAGCAGTACTTC

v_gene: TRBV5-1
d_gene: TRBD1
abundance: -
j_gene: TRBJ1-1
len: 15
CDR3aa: CASSSDTGGYTEAFF
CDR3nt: TGCGCCAGCAGCTCTGACACAGGGGGCTACACTGAAGCTTTCTTT

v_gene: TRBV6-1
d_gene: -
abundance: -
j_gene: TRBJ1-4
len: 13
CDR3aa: CASSEFLNEKLFF
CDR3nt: TGTGCCAGCAGTGAATTCCTTAATGAAAAACTGTTTTTT

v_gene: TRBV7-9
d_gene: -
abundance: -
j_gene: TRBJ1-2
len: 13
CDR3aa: CASSLAGDYGYTF
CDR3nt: TGTGCCAGCAGCTTAGCCGGTGACTATGGCTACACCTTC

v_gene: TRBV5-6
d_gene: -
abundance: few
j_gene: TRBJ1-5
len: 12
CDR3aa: CASRAGNQPQHF
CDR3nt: TGTGCCAGCAGGGCTGGCAATCAGCCCCAGCATTTT

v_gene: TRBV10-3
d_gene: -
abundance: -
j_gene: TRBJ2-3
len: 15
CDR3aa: CAISESSGGTDTQYF
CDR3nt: TGTGCCATCAGTGAGTCTAGCGGTGGCACAGATACGCAGTATTTT

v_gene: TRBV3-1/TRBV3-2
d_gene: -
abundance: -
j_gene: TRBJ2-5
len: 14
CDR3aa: CASSLDAGGETQYF
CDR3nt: TGTGCCAGCAGCCTAGACGCGGGCGGGGAGACCCAGTACTTC

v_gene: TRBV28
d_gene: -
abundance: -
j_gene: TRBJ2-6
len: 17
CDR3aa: CASSFGTRTAGANVLTF
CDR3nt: TGTGCCAGCAGTTTCGGGACAAGAACGGCTGGGGCCAACGTCCTGACTTTC

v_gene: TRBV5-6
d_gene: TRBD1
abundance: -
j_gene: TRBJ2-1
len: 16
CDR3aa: CASSSFRGSSYNEQFF
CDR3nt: TGTGCCAGCAGCTCCTTCAGGGGGAGCTCCTACAATGAGCAGTTCTTC

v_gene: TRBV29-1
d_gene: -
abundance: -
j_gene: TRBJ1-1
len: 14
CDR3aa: CSVGSGIVNTEAFF
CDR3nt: TGCAGCGTTGGATCAGGGATTGTGAACACTGAAGCTTTCTTT

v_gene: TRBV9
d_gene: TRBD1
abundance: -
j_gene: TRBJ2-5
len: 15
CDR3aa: CASSGGQGALETQYF
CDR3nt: TGTGCCAGCAGCGGAGGACAGGGGGCGCTTGAGACCCAGTACTTC

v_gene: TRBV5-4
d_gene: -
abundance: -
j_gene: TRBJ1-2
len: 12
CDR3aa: CASSSDRYGYTF
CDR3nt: TGTGCCAGCAGCTCCGACAGGTATGGCTACACCTTC

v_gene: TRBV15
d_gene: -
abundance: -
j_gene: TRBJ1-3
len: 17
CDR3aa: CATSRGTGLPPGNTIYF
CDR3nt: TGTGCCACCAGCAGAGGTACAGGGCTTCCCCCTGGAAACACCATATATTTT

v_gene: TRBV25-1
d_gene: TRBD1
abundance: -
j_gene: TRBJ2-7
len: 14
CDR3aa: CASSATGGVYEQYF
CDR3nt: TGTGCCAGCAGTGCGACAGGGGGCGTCTACGAGCAGTACTTC

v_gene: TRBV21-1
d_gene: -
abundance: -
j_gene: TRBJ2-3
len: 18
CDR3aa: CASSKALPWDRISDTQYF
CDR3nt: TGTGCCAGCAGCAAAGCGCTCCCCTGGGACAGGATTTCAGATACGCAGTATTTT

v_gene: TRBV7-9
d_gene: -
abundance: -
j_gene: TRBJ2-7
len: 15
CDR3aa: CASSPNAGEFYEQYF
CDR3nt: TGTGCCAGCAGCCCCAACGCTGGGGAGTTCTACGAGCAGTACTTC

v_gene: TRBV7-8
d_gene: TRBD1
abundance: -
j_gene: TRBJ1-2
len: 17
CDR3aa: CASSLELPGQSSYGYTF
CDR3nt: TGTGCCAGCAGTTTGGAACTACCGGGACAGAGCTCCTATGGCTACACCTTC